This T cell receptor (beta chain) was profiled in a study of blood T cell repertoires in COVID-19. The CDR3 has 17 residues. Germline values: CDR1 LGHDT, CDR2 YNNKEL (reference sequence). Trimming left V 0 bases short and J 6 bases short, with 19 bases between. Under the authors' procedure: Reference gene primer amplification gave nucleated cell count estimates. TCRdb's table, derived via immunoSEQ multiplex PCR, lists solely in-frame clones and lacks some. V, J and clone size are those of that table, while D and trimming were read from the DNA. The table includes roughly 100,000 clones, 65% to 90% detected once.

The genes are TRBV3-1 (or the pseudogene TRBV3-2) and TRBJ2-3, with D tentatively TRBD2 (6 bases). The sample taken for sequencing was peripheral blood. The sequence derives from a man between 50 and 59 years old with acute or convalescent COVID-19. This chain's CDR3 is CASSQDPIGGSTDTQYF. The CDR3 DNA sequence: TGTGCCAGCAGCCAAGATCCGATTGGGGGGAGTACTGATACGCAGTATTTT.